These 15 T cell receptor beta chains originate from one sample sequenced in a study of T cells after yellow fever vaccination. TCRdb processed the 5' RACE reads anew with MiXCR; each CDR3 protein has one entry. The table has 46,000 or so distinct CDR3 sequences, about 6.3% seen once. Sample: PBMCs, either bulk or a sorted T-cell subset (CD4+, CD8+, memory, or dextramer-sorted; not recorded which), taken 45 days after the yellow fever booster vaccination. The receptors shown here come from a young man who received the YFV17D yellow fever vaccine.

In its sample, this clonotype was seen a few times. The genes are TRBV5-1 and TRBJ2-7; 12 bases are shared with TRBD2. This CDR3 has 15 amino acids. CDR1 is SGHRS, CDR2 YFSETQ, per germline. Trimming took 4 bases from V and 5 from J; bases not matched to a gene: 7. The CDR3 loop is CASSLRLAGVDEQYF. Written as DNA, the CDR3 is TGCGCCAGCAGCCTTCGACTAGCGGGAGTTGACGAGCAGTACTTC.

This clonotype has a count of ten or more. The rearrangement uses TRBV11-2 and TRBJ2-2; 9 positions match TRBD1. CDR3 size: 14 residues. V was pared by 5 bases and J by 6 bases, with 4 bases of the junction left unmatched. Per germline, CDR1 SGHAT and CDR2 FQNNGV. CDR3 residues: CASSRDRVPGELFF. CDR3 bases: TGTGCCAGCAGCCGGGACAGGGTACCCGGGGAGCTGTTTTTT.

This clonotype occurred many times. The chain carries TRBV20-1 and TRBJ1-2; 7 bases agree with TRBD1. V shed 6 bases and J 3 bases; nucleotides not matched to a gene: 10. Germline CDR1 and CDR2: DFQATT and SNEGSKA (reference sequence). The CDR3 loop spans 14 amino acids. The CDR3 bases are TGCAGTGCCGTGGCTGGGCAGGGGGACTATGGCTACACCTTC. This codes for CSAVAGQGDYGYTF.

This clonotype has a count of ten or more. DNA of the CDR3: TGCAGTGCTTTTCAGCGAACGACCAAGGGTGAGCAGTTCTTC. Amino acids: CSAFQRTTKGEQFF. The chain recombines TRBV20-1 with TRBJ2-1; no firm D call. The germline V gene has CDR1 DFQATT and CDR2 SNEGSKA (reference sequence). The ends were cut back, 5 bases at V and 9 bases at J, with 20 bases in the middle. This CDR3 comprises 14 residues.

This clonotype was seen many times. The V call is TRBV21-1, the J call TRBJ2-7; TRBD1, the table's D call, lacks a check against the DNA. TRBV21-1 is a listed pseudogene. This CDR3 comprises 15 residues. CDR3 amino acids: CASSKGPERPYEQYF. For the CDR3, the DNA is TGTGCCAGCAGCAAGGGGCCAGAGAGACCTTACGAGCAGTACTTC.

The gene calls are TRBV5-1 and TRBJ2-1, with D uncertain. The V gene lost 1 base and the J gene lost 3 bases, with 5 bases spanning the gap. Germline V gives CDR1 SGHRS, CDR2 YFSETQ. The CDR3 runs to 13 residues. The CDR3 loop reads CASSLNGYNEQFF. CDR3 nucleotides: TGCGCCAGCAGCTTGAATGGCTACAATGAGCAGTTCTTC.

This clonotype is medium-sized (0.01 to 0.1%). CDR3 in amino acids: CASSQDGAGTPNNEQFF. CDR3 DNA: TGCGCCAGCAGCCAAGATGGCGCGGGGACTCCAAACAATGAGCAGTTCTTC. V is TRBV4-3 and J is TRBJ2-1, with D tentatively TRBD2 (6 bases). V gave up 0 bases and J gave up 5 bases, with 17 bases separating them. CDR3 length: 17 amino acids. Germline lookup yields CDR1 LGHNA and CDR2 YSLEER.

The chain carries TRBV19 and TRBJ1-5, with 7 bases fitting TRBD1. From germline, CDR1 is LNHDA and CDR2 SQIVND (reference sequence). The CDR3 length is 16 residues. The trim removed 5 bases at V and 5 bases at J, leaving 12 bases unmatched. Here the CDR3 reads CASSLAGGQLYQPQHF. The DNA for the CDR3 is TGTGCCAGTAGTCTGGCCGGGGGACAGCTGTATCAGCCCCAGCATTTT.

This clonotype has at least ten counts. CDR3: CASSQDGGTAYEQYF. The CDR3 DNA is TGCGCCAGCAGCCAAGATGGGGGGACGGCCTACGAGCAGTACTTC. The chain joins TRBV4-1 to TRBJ2-7; D perhaps matches TRBD2 (6 bases). There are 15 residues in the CDR3. Trimming removed 0 bases from V and 2 bases from J, with 11 bases in between. Germline V gene sequence: CDR1 MGHRA, CDR2 YSYEKL.

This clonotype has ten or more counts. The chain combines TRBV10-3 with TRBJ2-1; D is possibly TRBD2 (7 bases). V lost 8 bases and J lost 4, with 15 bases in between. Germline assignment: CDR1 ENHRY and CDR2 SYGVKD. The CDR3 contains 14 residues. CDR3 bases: TGTGCCATCGCTTTTGCGGGGGCTTACAATGAGCAGTTCTTC. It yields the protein CAIAFAGAYNEQFF.

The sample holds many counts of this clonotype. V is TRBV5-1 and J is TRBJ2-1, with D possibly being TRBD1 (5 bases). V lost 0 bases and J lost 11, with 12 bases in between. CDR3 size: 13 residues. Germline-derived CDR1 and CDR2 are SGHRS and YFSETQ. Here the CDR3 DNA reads TGCGCCAGCAGCTTGGAGGGGTCTGTTAAGCAGTTCTTC. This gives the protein CASSLEGSVKQFF.

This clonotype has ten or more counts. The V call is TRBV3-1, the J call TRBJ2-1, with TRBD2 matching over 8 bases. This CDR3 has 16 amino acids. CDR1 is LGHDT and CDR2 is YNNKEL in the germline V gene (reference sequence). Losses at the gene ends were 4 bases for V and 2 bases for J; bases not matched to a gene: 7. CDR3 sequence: CASSLGLAETYNEQFF. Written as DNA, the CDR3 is TGTGCCAGCAGCCTCGGACTAGCAGAAACCTACAATGAGCAGTTCTTC.

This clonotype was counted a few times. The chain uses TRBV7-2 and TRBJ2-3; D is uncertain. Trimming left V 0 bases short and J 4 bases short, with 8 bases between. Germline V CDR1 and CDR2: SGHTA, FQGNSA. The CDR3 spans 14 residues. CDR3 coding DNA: TGTGCCAGCAGCTTAGCGTGGGCCGCAGATACGCAGTATTTT. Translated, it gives CASSLAWAADTQYF.

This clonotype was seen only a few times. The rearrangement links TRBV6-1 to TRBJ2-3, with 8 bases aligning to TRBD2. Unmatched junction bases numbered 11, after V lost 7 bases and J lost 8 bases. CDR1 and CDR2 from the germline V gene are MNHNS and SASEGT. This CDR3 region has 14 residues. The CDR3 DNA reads TGTGCCAGCACTCCGGGAGCAGGACTAGCTACGCAGTATTTT. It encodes CASTPGAGLATQYF.

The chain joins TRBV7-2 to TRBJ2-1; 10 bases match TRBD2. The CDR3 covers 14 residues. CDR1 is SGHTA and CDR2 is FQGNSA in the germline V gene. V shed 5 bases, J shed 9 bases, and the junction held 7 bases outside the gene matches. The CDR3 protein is CASSRAGGPGEQFF. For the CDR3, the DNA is TGTGCCAGCAGCCGAGCGGGAGGGCCTGGTGAGCAGTTCTTC.